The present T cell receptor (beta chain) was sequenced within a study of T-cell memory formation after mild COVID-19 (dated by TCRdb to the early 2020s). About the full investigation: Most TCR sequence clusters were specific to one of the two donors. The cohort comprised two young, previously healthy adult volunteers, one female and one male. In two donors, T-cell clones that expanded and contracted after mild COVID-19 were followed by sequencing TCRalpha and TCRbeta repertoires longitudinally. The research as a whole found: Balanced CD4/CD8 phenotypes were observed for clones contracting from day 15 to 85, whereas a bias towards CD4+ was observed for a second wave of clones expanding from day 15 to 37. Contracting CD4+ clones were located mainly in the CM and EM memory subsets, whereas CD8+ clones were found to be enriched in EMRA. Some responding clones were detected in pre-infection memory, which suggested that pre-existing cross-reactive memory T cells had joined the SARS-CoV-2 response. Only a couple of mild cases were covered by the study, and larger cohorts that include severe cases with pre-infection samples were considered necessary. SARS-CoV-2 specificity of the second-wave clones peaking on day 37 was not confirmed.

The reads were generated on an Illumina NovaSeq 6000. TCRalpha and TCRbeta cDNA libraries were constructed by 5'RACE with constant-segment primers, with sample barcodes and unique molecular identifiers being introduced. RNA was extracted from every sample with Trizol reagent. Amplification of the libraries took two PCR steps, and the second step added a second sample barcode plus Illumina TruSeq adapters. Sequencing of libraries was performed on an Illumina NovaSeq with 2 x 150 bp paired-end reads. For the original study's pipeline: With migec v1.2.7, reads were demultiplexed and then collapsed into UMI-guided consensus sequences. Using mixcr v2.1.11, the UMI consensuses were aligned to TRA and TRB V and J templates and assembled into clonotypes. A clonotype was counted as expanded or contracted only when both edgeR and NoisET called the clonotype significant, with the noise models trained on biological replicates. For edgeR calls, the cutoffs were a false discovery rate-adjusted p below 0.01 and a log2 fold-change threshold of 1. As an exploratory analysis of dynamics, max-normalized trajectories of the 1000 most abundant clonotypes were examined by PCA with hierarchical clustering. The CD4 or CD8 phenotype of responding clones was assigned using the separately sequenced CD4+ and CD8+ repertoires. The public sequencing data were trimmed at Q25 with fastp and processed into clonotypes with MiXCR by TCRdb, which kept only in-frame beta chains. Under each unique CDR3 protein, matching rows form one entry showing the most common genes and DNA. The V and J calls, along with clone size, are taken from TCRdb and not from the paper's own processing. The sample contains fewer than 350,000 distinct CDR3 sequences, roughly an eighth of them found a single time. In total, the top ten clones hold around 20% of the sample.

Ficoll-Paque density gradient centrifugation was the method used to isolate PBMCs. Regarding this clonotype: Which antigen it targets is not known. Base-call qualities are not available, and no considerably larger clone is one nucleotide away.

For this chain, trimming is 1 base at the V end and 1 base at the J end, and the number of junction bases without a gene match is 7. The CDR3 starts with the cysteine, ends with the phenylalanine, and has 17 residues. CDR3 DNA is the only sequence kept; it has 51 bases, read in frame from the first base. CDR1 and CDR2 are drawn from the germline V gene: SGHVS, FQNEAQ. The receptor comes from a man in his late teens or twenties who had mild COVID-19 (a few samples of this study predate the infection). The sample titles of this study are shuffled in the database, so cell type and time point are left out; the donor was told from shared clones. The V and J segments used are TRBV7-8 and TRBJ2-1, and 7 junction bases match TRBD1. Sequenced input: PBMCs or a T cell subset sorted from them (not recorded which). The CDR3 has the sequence CASSLGQGIVSYNEQFF. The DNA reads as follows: TGTGCCAGCAGCTTAGGACAGGGAATAGTTTCCTACAATGAGCAGTTCTTC.